The clone carrying this T cell receptor (beta chain) was counted only a few times. Expressed TCRB transcripts got sequenced, as all isolated RNA was reverse transcribed. Sequencing used immunoSEQ multiplex PCR; TCRdb keeps in-frame clones, though not all of them. The sample gives about 220,000 clones, 11% of which show up once; over 1% is in the top ten. The data were obtained in a study of beta chain features in type 1 diabetes. V lost 11 bases and J lost 5; bases outside the gene matches: 9. Germline V gives CDR1 MDHEN, CDR2 SYDVKM. This CDR3 region has 13 residues. This sequence was found in a man between 18 and 35 years old in good health. The J gene is TRBJ2-5, the V gene TRBV28; the match to TRBD2 covers 9 bases. The sequenced sample was central memory CD4+ T cells from blood. DNA for the CDR3: TGTGCCTTGTCGGGACTAGCTGGGGAGACCCAGTACTTC. Protein product: CALSGLAGETQYF. Full variable domain (remainder filled in from reference TRBV28 and TRBJ2-5): DVKVTQSSRYLVKRTGEKVFLECVQDMDHENMFWYRQDPGLGLRLIYFSYDVKMKEKGDIPEGYSVSREKKERFSLILESASTNQTSMYLCALSGLAGETQYFGPGTRLLVL.